This section outlines one TCR beta chain sequence together with its context. Both CD4+ and CD8+ T cells were negatively isolated, and TEMRA cells underwent FACS enrichment. Trimming stripped 2 bases from V and 2 bases from J, with 13 bases between. From germline, CDR1 is KGHSH and CDR2 LQKENI. The CDR3 loop spans 16 amino acids. It was with random hexamers that roughly 0.45 to 1 ug RNA was reverse transcribed. Amplification of TCR beta CDR3 was carried out by immunoSEQ multiplex PCR, which covered 54 Vbeta and 13 Jbeta segments. Using its own MiXCR run on the immunoSEQ multiplex PCR reads, TCRdb lists one record per CDR3 protein. The repertoire holds 200,000 or so distinct CDR3 sequences, under 97% seen once, with approximately 0.1% in the top ten. The data belong to a study of CD8 T cells in Susac syndrome.

The gene calls are TRBV18 and TRBJ1-5, with D unresolved. The receptor comes from a human donor with multiple sclerosis. Sequenced: CD4+ T cells from PBMCs. The CDR3 here is CASSPFSREGNQPQHF. In nucleotides, the CDR3 is TGTGCCAGCTCACCATTTTCCCGGGAGGGCAATCAGCCCCAGCATTTT.